These 13 T cell receptor beta chains were all obtained from the same sample, sequenced in a study of shared clonotypes between healthy human individuals (dated by TCRdb to 2019 to 2021). Libraries came from the immunoSEQ multiplex PCR assay. TCRdb took this table from immuneACCESS and kept in-frame rearrangements with V and J called. Such tables lack part of the clones; where checked against another copy, unresolved V genes explain under half of the gap, and the rest is unexplained. This sample lists about 2.5 million clones; about 90% were detected once. Jointly, the top ten make up 0.37% of the sample. Sequencing input: naive CD4+ T cells from PBMCs. What the cell subset or site label conveys for this sample: CD45RA+ positively selected. These receptors were taken from a man younger than 35 in good health. Some clones in this sample may be carry-over from other donors' samples.

The chain has TRBV19 and TRBJ2-2, with D possibly being TRBD2 (5 bases). V shed 8 bases and J shed 4 bases, with 14 bases lying between them. Germline lookup yields CDR1 LNHDA and CDR2 SQIVND (reference sequence). The CDR3 runs to 14 residues. CDR3 region: CASRTGETTGELFF. The CDR3 DNA follows: TGTGCCAGTCGTACCGGGGAAACCACCGGGGAGCTGTTTTTT. Looking up the rest from reference TRBV19 and TRBJ2-2 gives the full variable domain: DGGITQSPKYLFRKEGQNVTLSCEQNLNHDAMYWYRQDPGQGLRLIYYSQIVNDFQKGDIAEGYSVSREKKESFPLTVTSAQKNPTAFYLCASRTGETTGELFFGEGSRLTVL.

The J gene is TRBJ2-4, the V gene TRBV6-5; 11 bases line up with TRBD1. The trim removed 6 bases at V and 9 bases at J, leaving 10 bases unmatched. The CDR3 is 15 residues long. Germline V gives CDR1 MNHEY, CDR2 SVGAGI. The CDR3 coding sequence is TGTGCCAGCAGCCCCGGGACAGGGGGTTTTGTCATTCAGTACTTC. Protein: CASSPGTGGFVIQYF.

The rearrangement uses TRBV6-6 and TRBJ2-7; no reliable D call. Germline loops: CDR1 MNHNY, CDR2 SVGAGI (reference sequence). CDR3 length: 11 amino acids. V was shortened by 2 bases and J by 5 bases, with 4 bases between the two germline ends. DNA of the CDR3: TGTGCCAGCAGTTACCGCCACGAGCAGTACTTC. Translated, it gives CASSYRHEQYF.

The chain has TRBV29-1 and TRBJ2-5; D is undetermined. V dropped 3 bases and J dropped 4 bases, with 9 bases sitting between them. This CDR3 comprises 12 residues. The germline V gene encodes CDR1 SQVTM and CDR2 ANQGSEA. The CDR3 sequence is CSVDTPGETQYF. The CDR3 coding sequence is TGCAGCGTTGATACCCCGGGAGAGACCCAGTACTTC.

The V gene is TRBV7-9, the J gene TRBJ1-4; TRBD1 matches at 9 bases. The CDR3 has 15 residues. The ends lost 5 bases at V and 8 bases at J; junction bases unmatched: 9. In germline, CDR1 is SEHNR, CDR2 FQNEAQ (reference sequence). The CDR3 coding sequence is TGTGCCAGCAGCCCCGCCGGGACAGGGTTCGAAAAACTGTTTTTT. This codes for CASSPAGTGFEKLFF.

The V and J genes are TRBV28 and TRBJ2-1, with 9 bases lining up with TRBD2. Trimming at V came to 6 bases and at J to 7 bases, leaving 4 bases not matched to a gene. This CDR3 comprises 13 residues. The germline V gene encodes CDR1 MDHEN and CDR2 SYDVKM. The CDR3, as DNA: TGTGCCAGCAGCAGTAGCGGGAGAAATGAGCAGTTCTTC. Translating it yields CASSSSGRNEQFF.

This clone was counted once. This chain connects TRBV5-1 to TRBJ2-5; the D gene could be TRBD1 or TRBD2 (5 bases each). Trimming took off 4 bases at V and 2 bases at J, with 18 bases between the two ends. This CDR3 is 16 amino acids long. Germline V gene data show CDR1 as SGHRS and CDR2 as YFSETQ. The CDR3 is CASSPLGRPIQETQYF. The CDR3 nucleotides are TGCGCCAGCAGCCCCCTGGGACGGCCAATTCAAGAGACCCAGTACTTC.

The chain is built from TRBV7-2 and TRBJ2-5, with 8 nucleotides matching TRBD2. Trimming took 7 bases from V and 2 from J; bases not matched to a gene: 9. CDR1 and CDR2 (germline): SGHTA, FQGNSA. This CDR3 contains 15 residues. The DNA for the CDR3 is TGTGCCAGCACCTTTAGCGGGGCACCTCAAGAGACCCAGTACTTC. Translating gives CASTFSGAPQETQYF.

The chain is built from TRBV4-3 and TRBJ2-1, with D perhaps matching TRBD1 or TRBD2 (5 bases each). V shed 0 bases and J shed 0 bases, with 15 bases lying between them. This CDR3 has 18 residues. The germline gives CDR1 LGHNA, CDR2 YSLEER. CDR3 DNA sequence: TGCGCCAGCAGCCAAGATCCTCGGGGCTGGAGCTCCTACAATGAGCAGTTCTTC. It yields the protein CASSQDPRGWSSYNEQFF.

This chain joins TRBV28 and TRBJ2-2; TRBD1 matches at 7 bases. Unmatched junction bases numbered 6, after V lost 10 bases and J lost 1 base. This CDR3 has 14 residues. Per germline, CDR1 MDHEN and CDR2 SYDVKM. In nucleotides, the CDR3 is TGTGCCATCTTCGGACAGGAGAACACCGGGGAGCTGTTTTTT. Residues: CAIFGQENTGELFF.

This clone was seen just once. This chain uses TRBV5-8 with TRBJ2-7; the D gene is possibly TRBD1 (5 bases). V was clipped by 0 bases and J by 3 bases, with 13 bases between them. CDR1 SGHTS and CDR2 YDEGEE come from the germline V gene. The CDR3 runs 15 residues. The CDR3 is CASSLAGDSVYEQYF. The CDR3, as DNA: TGTGCCAGCAGCTTGGCGGGTGACAGCGTCTACGAGCAGTACTTC.

The J gene is TRBJ2-1, the V gene TRBV6-5; 10 bases line up with TRBD2. Unmatched junction bases numbered 2, after V lost 5 bases and J lost 4 bases. CDR1 is MNHEY, CDR2 SVGAGI, per germline. The CDR3 spans 14 residues. CDR3 amino acids: CASSPSGSYNEQFF. In DNA, the CDR3 is TGTGCCAGCAGTCCTAGCGGGAGTTACAATGAGCAGTTCTTC.

The chain carries TRBV5-1 and TRBJ2-1; 10 nucleotides line up with TRBD2. The CDR3 runs to 14 residues. The trim removed 4 bases at V and 10 bases at J, leaving 8 bases unmatched. CDR1 is SGHRS and CDR2 is YFSETQ in the germline V gene. This CDR3 reads CASSDSSGSKEQFF. DNA for the CDR3: TGCGCCAGCAGCGACTCTAGCGGGAGTAAGGAGCAGTTCTTC. Together with reference TRBV5-1 and TRBJ2-1, the CDR3 gives the full variable domain: KAGVTQTPRYLIKTRGQQVTLSCSPISGHRSVSWYQQTPGQGLQFLFEYFSETQRNKGNFPGRFSGRQFSNSRSEMNVSTLELGDSALYLCASSDSSGSKEQFFGPGTRLTVL.